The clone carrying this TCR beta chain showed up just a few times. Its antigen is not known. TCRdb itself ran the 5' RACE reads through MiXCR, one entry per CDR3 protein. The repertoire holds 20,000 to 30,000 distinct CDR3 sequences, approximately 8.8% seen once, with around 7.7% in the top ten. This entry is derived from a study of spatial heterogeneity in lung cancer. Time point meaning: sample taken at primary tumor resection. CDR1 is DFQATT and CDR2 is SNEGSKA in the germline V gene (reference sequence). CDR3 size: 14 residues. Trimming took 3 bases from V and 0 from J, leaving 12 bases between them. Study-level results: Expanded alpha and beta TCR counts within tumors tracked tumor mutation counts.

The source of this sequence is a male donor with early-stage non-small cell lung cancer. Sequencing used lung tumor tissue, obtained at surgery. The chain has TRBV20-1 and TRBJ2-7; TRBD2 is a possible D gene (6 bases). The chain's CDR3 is CSASGGPSSYEQYF. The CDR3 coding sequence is TGCAGTGCTAGCGGGGGTCCCAGCTCCTACGAGCAGTACTTC.